The T cell receptor beta chain described here comes from a study of glioma-infiltrating T cells after dendritic cell vaccination. On the study more broadly: Patients received three intradermal dendritic cell vaccine injections at biweekly intervals.

The data were produced by immunoSEQ multiplex PCR, yet TCRdb's version contains in-frame clones alone and is incomplete. The table records 110,000 or so clones, almost 90% of them present only once. Time point meaning: after dendritic cell vaccination, including at tumor progression/relapse. This clone was counted once. The sequenced sample was blood, obtained after dendritic cell vaccination. The TCR was taken from a human donor with glioblastoma.

The CDR3 region has the DNA TGTGCCAGCAGCGAGAGGGAGGGGAGACGAACCTACGAGCAGTACTTC. Residues: CASSEREGRRTYEQYF. The chain links TRBV9 to TRBJ2-7; 7 nucleotides line up with TRBD2. The J segment lost 2 bases and the V segment lost 3 bases, leaving 11 bases of the junction unmatched. The CDR3 runs to 16 residues. CDR1 is SGDLS, CDR2 YYNGEE, per germline.